This T cell receptor (beta chain) came from a study of shared clonotypes between healthy human individuals. Study summary: Three plates were used per donor for CD4 naive, three for CD4 memory, two for CD8 naive and one for CD8 memory.

V was cut by 6 bases and J by 0 bases, with 16 bases left in between. CDR1 and CDR2 from the germline V gene are SGDLS and YYNGEE. This CDR3 spans 16 amino acids. The data were produced by immunoSEQ multiplex PCR, yet TCRdb's version contains in-frame clones alone and is incomplete. The sample includes over a million clones, more than 95% of them seen just once. Each sample came from a Caucasian adult donor living in Nashville, Tennessee. The gene calls are TRBV9 and TRBJ2-1; no clear D. The sample was naive CD4+ T cells sorted from blood. Specified subset: CD45RA+ positively selected. The clonotype was recovered from a man aged 25-40 years in good health. The CDR3 loop is CASTARSSSSYNEQFF. DNA of the CDR3: TGTGCCAGCACTGCCCGGTCCTCAAGCTCCTACAATGAGCAGTTCTTC.